Shown below are 30 T cell receptor beta chains from a single sample sequenced in a study of cytomegalovirus exposure and HLA in healthy donors (dated by TCRdb to 2016 to 2017). The library came from the immunoSEQ multiplex PCR assay. For the multiplex PCR, a mixture combining 60 forward primers for TCR Vbeta segments and 13 reverse primers for TCR Jbeta segments was used. This immuneACCESS table, as held by TCRdb, lists in-frame sequences with V and J called but not all clones. Of the missing ones, under half trace to an unresolved V gene in checked studies; the others have no known cause. This sample gives some 87,000 clones in total; more than 65% of them show up just once. The ten largest clones capture under 3% of the sample. Sequencing input: PBMCs. All receptors derive from a young man in good health and CMV-seronegative.

The chain joins TRBV14 to TRBJ2-3, with 12 bases aligning to TRBD2. Trimming took 0 bases from V and 6 from J; bases not matched to a gene: 10. Germline V gene data show CDR1 as SGHDN and CDR2 as FVKESK. The CDR3 runs 18 residues. The DNA of the CDR3 is TGTGCCAGCAGCCAAGAGCGTCTAGCGGGGGGGCCCGAGGATACGCAGTATTTT. Its protein is CASSQERLAGGPEDTQYF.

V is TRBV15 and J is TRBJ1-3; D is perhaps TRBD1 (5 bases). Trimming shortened V by 0 bases and J by 0 bases, and 6 bases separated the two germline ends. Germline CDR1 is LNHNV and CDR2 is YYDKDF (reference sequence). This CDR3 region has 15 residues. CDR3 protein: CATSREGGSGNTIYF. CDR3 nucleotide sequence: TGTGCCACCAGCAGAGAGGGGGGCTCTGGAAACACCATATATTTT.

The genes are TRBV19 and TRBJ1-2; D gene unclear. This CDR3 comprises 13 residues. The germline gives CDR1 LNHDA, CDR2 SQIVND (reference sequence). V shed 6 bases and J shed 6 bases, with 14 bases lying between them. The CDR3 sequence: CASSTPPTHGYTF. In nucleotides, the CDR3 is TGTGCCAGTAGCACACCCCCCACGCATGGCTACACCTTC.

CDR3 DNA: TGTGCCAGCTCACCACGAGGGAGCACAGCGAACACTGAAGCTTTCTTT. Translation gives CASSPRGSTANTEAFF. V gene TRBV18 combines with J gene TRBJ1-1, with D unclear. The V gene's germline CDR1 is KGHSH and CDR2 LQKENI. Deletions cut 1 base from V and 1 base from J, with 13 bases between. The CDR3 runs to 16 residues.

The chain couples TRBV4-2 to TRBJ1-1; D might be TRBD1 (5 bases). This CDR3 is built from 14 residues. Germline V gene lookup returns CDR1 LGHNA and CDR2 YNFKEQ. Trimming took off 4 bases at V and 1 base at J, with 10 bases between the two ends. The CDR3, as DNA: TGTGCCAGCAGCCCACCCGGACAGAACACTGAAGCTTTCTTT. Translation gives CASSPPGQNTEAFF.

CDR3 region: CASSSNRGRSPLHF. The CDR3, as DNA: TGTGCCAGCAGCTCCAACAGGGGGCGGTCACCCCTCCACTTT. The V call is TRBV11-2, the J call TRBJ1-6; TRBD1 aligns across 9 bases. The J segment lost 10 bases and the V segment lost 4 bases, leaving 5 bases of the junction unmatched. From germline, CDR1 is SGHAT and CDR2 FQNNGV. The CDR3 contains 14 residues.

The chain links TRBV15 to TRBJ1-4; unclear D gene. Trimming stripped 0 bases from V and 7 bases from J, with 15 bases between. CDR1 LNHNV and CDR2 YYDKDF come from the germline V gene (reference sequence). The CDR3 is made up of 16 amino acids. The CDR3 DNA reads as TGTGCCACCAGCAGAGATCGGGCGAGGGAAGGTGAAAAACTGTTTTTT. Translated, it gives CATSRDRAREGEKLFF.

The chain has TRBV6-1 and TRBJ2-1; TRBD1 agrees at 7 bases. Per the germline V gene, CDR1 is MNHNS and CDR2 is SASEGT. V was pared by 4 bases and J by 7 bases, with 10 bases of the junction left unmatched. The CDR3 length is 15 residues. CDR3 nucleotides: TGTGCCAGCAGTGCTATACAGGGGTCGATTAATGAGCAGTTCTTC. This encodes CASSAIQGSINEQFF.

This chain connects TRBV2 to TRBJ2-7; a weak D match, TRBD2 (5 bases). The CDR3 totals 14 residues. V lost 7 bases and J 2 bases, leaving 15 bases between the germline ends. Germline V gene data show CDR1 as SNHLY and CDR2 as FYNNEI. CDR3 sequence reads: CASMRPKEAYEQYF. The DNA for the CDR3 is TGTGCCAGCATGAGGCCGAAGGAGGCCTACGAGCAGTACTTC.

This clone was seen more than once but under ten times. The J gene is TRBJ2-7, the V gene TRBV5-4; 7 bases fit TRBD1. The CDR3 sequence is 13 residues long. After removal of 5 bases from V and 1 base from J, the junction contained 3 bases not matched to a gene. CDR1 is SGHNT and CDR2 is YYREEE in the germline V gene (reference sequence). The CDR3 sequence is CASSLDRSYEQYF. CDR3 nucleotide sequence: TGTGCCAGCAGTCTGGACAGGTCCTACGAGCAGTACTTC.

The chain combines TRBV27 with TRBJ1-1; 9 bases map to TRBD1. Germline V gives CDR1 MNHEY, CDR2 SMNVEV (reference sequence). Trimming removed 6 bases from V and 3 bases from J; junction bases left unmatched: 8. CDR3 length: 15 residues. CDR3 nucleotides: TGTGCCAGCAGGGTACCCGGGACAGGGTACACTGAAGCTTTCTTT. Protein product: CASRVPGTGYTEAFF.

This clone was seen more than once but under ten times. The chain is built from TRBV5-4 and TRBJ1-1; no clear D. The CDR3 consists of 12 residues. V shed 3 bases and J shed 2 bases, with 5 bases lying between them. In germline, CDR1 is SGHNT, CDR2 YYREEE (reference sequence). The CDR3 loop reads CASSSYNTEAFF. The CDR3 bases are TGTGCCAGCAGCTCCTATAACACTGAAGCTTTCTTT.

The gene calls are TRBV14 and TRBJ1-1; D unresolved. Looked up from germline, CDR1 is SGHDN and CDR2 is FVKESK. V was cut by 0 bases and J by 0 bases, with 11 bases left in between. This CDR3 spans 16 amino acids. The CDR3 bases are TGTGCCAGCAGCCAAGATCAATACGGGATGAACACTGAAGCTTTCTTT. It is translated as CASSQDQYGMNTEAFF. Drawing the rest from reference TRBV14 and TRBJ1-1, the complete variable domain is EAGVTQFPSHSVIEKGQTVTLRCDPISGHDNLYWYRRVMGKEIKFLLHFVKESKQDESGMPNNRFLAERTGGTYSTLKVQPAELEDSGVYFCASSQDQYGMNTEAFFGQGTRLTVV.

The chain links TRBV10-3 to TRBJ2-5; TRBD1 agrees at 9 bases. The CDR3 contains 14 residues. The V gene's germline CDR1 is ENHRY and CDR2 SYGVKD. The ends lost 7 bases at V and 2 bases at J; junction bases unmatched: 5. The CDR3 sequence: CAIKPGQGQETQYF. CDR3 bases: TGTGCCATCAAGCCGGGACAGGGACAAGAGACCCAGTACTTC.

The chain links TRBV19 to TRBJ2-5, with 8 bases fitting TRBD1. V shed 3 bases, J shed 5 bases, and the junction held 8 bases outside the gene matches. Germline-derived CDR1 and CDR2 are LNHDA and SQIVND (reference sequence). This CDR3 contains 15 residues. CDR3 sequence: CASSIMLRTGETQYF. CDR3 nucleotide sequence: TGTGCCAGTAGTATTATGCTTAGGACAGGGGAGACCCAGTACTTC.

J is TRBJ1-2 and V is TRBV5-1; 9 nucleotides agree with TRBD1. Trimming took 4 bases from V and 4 from J; bases not matched to a gene: 11. The CDR3 spans 16 residues. Germline CDR1 reads SGHRS; CDR2 reads YFSETQ. CDR3 in amino acids: CASSKWTGDISYGYTF. CDR3 DNA sequence: TGCGCCAGCAGCAAATGGACAGGGGATATTTCCTATGGCTACACCTTC.

V gene TRBV5-1 combines with J gene TRBJ2-2; 10 bases map to TRBD2. V shed 4 bases, J shed 8 bases, and the junction held 11 bases outside the gene matches. Germline lookup yields CDR1 SGHRS and CDR2 YFSETQ. This CDR3 spans 16 amino acids. The CDR3 DNA is TGCGCCAGCAGCCCTTACAGCGGGGGGGCAGGAGGGGAGCTGTTTTTT. Protein sequence: CASSPYSGGAGGELFF. Filled out from reference TRBV5-1 and TRBJ2-2, the complete variable domain reads KAGVTQTPRYLIKTRGQQVTLSCSPISGHRSVSWYQQTPGQGLQFLFEYFSETQRNKGNFPGRFSGRQFSNSRSEMNVSTLELGDSALYLCASSPYSGGAGGELFFGEGSRLTVL.

This clone occurred a few times. This chain links TRBV7-9 with TRBJ1-2, with TRBD1 identical over 7 bases. V gave up 6 bases and J gave up 2 bases; unmatched junction bases: 6. The CDR3 has 14 residues. The germline V gene encodes CDR1 SEHNR and CDR2 FQNEAQ (reference sequence). The CDR3 loop reads CASSPATGNYGYTF. The DNA of the CDR3 is TGTGCCAGCAGTCCGGCGACAGGGAACTATGGCTACACCTTC.

V usage is TRBV2 and J usage is TRBJ2-7, with 9 bases fitting TRBD1. V lost 1 base to trimming and J lost 2 bases; unmatched junction nucleotides: 9. The CDR3 contains 17 residues. Germline CDR1 is SNHLY and CDR2 is FYNNEI. The CDR3 DNA reads as TGTGCCAGCAGTGAAGGTTTCTCCGGGACAGGGCCCTACGAGCAGTACTTC. The encoded protein is CASSEGFSGTGPYEQYF.

The rearrangement links TRBV4-1 to TRBJ2-5; D is uncertain. V was trimmed by 4 bases and J by 5 bases, leaving 11 bases between them. Germline lookup yields CDR1 MGHRA and CDR2 YSYEKL. The CDR3 runs 13 residues. The CDR3 DNA reads TGCGCCAGCAGCCTATCGGTCTGGGAGACCCAGTACTTC. This codes for CASSLSVWETQYF.

This clone was seen only once. This rearrangement joins TRBV9 to TRBJ1-5; 8 positions match TRBD1. CDR3 size: 14 residues. With 4 bases clipped from V and 2 bases from J, the junction kept 2 bases outside the gene matches. CDR1 and CDR2 (germline): SGDLS, YYNGEE. CDR3 in amino acids: CASSSGQGNQPQHF. Here the CDR3 DNA reads TGTGCCAGCAGCTCGGGACAGGGCAATCAGCCCCAGCATTTT.

Comments on this clone: Other DNA sequences in this sample translate to the same CDR3. This chain joins TRBV19 and TRBJ1-3; D unresolved. The ends were cut back, 2 bases at V and 1 base at J, with 6 bases in the middle. CDR1 LNHDA and CDR2 SQIVND come from the germline V gene (reference sequence). The CDR3 extends over 14 amino acids. In nucleotides, the CDR3 is TGTGCCAGTAGTATACGGGGTTCTGGAAACACCATATATTTT. This translates into CASSIRGSGNTIYF.

This clone was found a few times. The chain couples TRBV13 to TRBJ2-3; weak D call: TRBD1 (6 bases). The CDR3 contains 16 residues. V shed 5 bases and J shed 0 bases, with 15 bases lying between them. Germline V lookup: CDR1 PRHDT, CDR2 FYEKMQ (reference sequence). CDR3 amino acids: CASSLTGIRSTDTQYF. CDR3 nucleotides: TGTGCCAGCAGCCTCACAGGGATAAGGAGCACAGATACGCAGTATTTT.

J is TRBJ1-4 and V is TRBV7-8, with 9 bases fitting TRBD1. CDR3 length: 16 residues. Germline lookup yields CDR1 SGHVS and CDR2 FQNEAQ. V trimming: 0 bases; J trimming: 5 bases; junction bases outside the gene matches: 4. CDR3 DNA sequence: TGTGCCAGCAGCTTAGCGGACAGGGGCCCAAATGAAAAACTGTTTTTT. Its translation: CASSLADRGPNEKLFF.

The table lists this clone with a few counts. This chain connects TRBV19 to TRBJ1-1; the match to TRBD1 covers 8 bases. Trimming at V came to 1 base and at J to 0 bases, leaving 4 bases not matched to a gene. This CDR3 region has 16 residues. Per the germline V gene, CDR1 is LNHDA and CDR2 is SQIVND (reference sequence). CDR3 loop: CASSIGTGTMNTEAFF. DNA for the CDR3: TGTGCCAGTAGTATAGGGACAGGGACTATGAACACTGAAGCTTTCTTT.

The chain employs TRBV5-1 and TRBJ1-6, with TRBD1 matching over 10 bases. The CDR3 covers 14 residues. Germline V lookup: CDR1 SGHRS, CDR2 YFSETQ. V was pared by 3 bases and J by 7 bases, with 1 base of the junction left unmatched. This CDR3 is CASSWDRGNSPLHF. As DNA, the CDR3 is TGCGCCAGCAGCTGGGACAGGGGAAATTCACCCCTCCACTTT. Based on the CDR3 plus reference TRBV5-1 and TRBJ1-6, the full variable domain is KAGVTQTPRYLIKTRGQQVTLSCSPISGHRSVSWYQQTPGQGLQFLFEYFSETQRNKGNFPGRFSGRQFSNSRSEMNVSTLELGDSALYLCASSWDRGNSPLHFGNGTRLTVT.

J is TRBJ2-7 and V is TRBV6-5; TRBD1 aligns across 8 bases. Germline trimming cut 0 bases from V and 7 bases from J; bases unmatched to any gene: 11. The germline V gene has CDR1 MNHEY and CDR2 SVGAGI. The CDR3 length is 16 residues. The CDR3 DNA reads as TGTGCCAGCAGTTACTCCGGGACAGGACTGTGGATGGAGCAGTACTTC. Translating it yields CASSYSGTGLWMEQYF.

The CDR3 spells CALTGTSVSYGYTF. The CDR3 DNA follows: TGTGCCTTGACAGGAACAAGTGTCTCCTATGGCTACACCTTC. The J gene is TRBJ1-2, the V gene TRBV30, with D tentatively TRBD1 (6 bases). The CDR3 has 14 residues. V was clipped by 7 bases and J by 4 bases, with 19 bases between them. Germline V gene data show CDR1 as GTSNPN and CDR2 as SVGIG (reference sequence).

The rearrangement links TRBV4-3 to TRBJ2-5, with 9 positions matching TRBD2. CDR3 length: 16 residues. V was clipped by 1 base and J by 2 bases; unmatched bases: 5. Germline V CDR1 and CDR2: LGHNA, YSLEER. The CDR3 here is CASSQGGTSLQETQYF. The CDR3 DNA is TGCGCCAGCAGCCAAGGGGGGACTAGCCTTCAAGAGACCCAGTACTTC.

The chain joins TRBV5-4 to TRBJ1-2, with D maybe TRBD1 (5 bases). Trimming removed 0 bases from V and 8 bases from J, with 17 bases in between. CDR1 is SGHNT, CDR2 YYREEE, per germline (reference sequence). This CDR3 is 15 amino acids long. In nucleotides, the CDR3 is TGTGCCAGCAGCTTGGCGGGGGGGTCGGGCTTGGGCTACACCTTC. Protein: CASSLAGGSGLGYTF.